This T cell receptor beta chain originates from a study of T cell clonotyping in hematopoietic cell transplantation. The CDR3 covers 12 residues. Between the trimmed V and J ends, which lost 4 bases and 7 bases, there was a span of 13 bases. Germline values: CDR1 GTSNPN, CDR2 SVGIG (reference sequence). This clone was observed a single time. Clones were read by immunoSEQ multiplex PCR, and TCRdb kept only the in-frame ones, dropping some. Of some 3,100 clones listed, over 55% are singletons. This receptor was obtained from a female patient aged 30 to 45 who had an allogeneic stem cell transplant, so T cells may come from the graft donor. Some clones in this sample may be carry-over from other donors' samples. The sample consisted of peripheral blood mononuclear cells, taken 30 days after allogeneic stem cell transplant. This rearrangement joins TRBV30 to TRBJ1-2; D remains ambiguous. This CDR3 is CAWIRPRLGYTF. DNA of the CDR3: TGTGCCTGGATTAGACCCCGGCTTGGCTACACCTTC. The whole variable domain, remainder taken from reference TRBV30 and TRBJ1-2, is SQTIHQWPATLVQPVGSPLSLECTVEGTSNPNLYWYRQAAGRGLQLLFYSVGIGQISSEVPQNLSASRPQDRQFILSSKKLLLSDSGFYLCAWIRPRLGYTFGSGTRLTVV.